The 18 T cell receptor beta chains listed next were all sequenced from one sample in a study of persistence of HIV-infected CD4 T cells. These receptors have no known antigen. This was the immunoSEQ version 4 assay in survey mode. TCRdb keeps only in-frame clones here, not all; method: immunoSEQ multiplex PCR. This sample has about 36,000 clones, with more than 70% found just once. Cells were stimulated with overlapping HIV-1 Gag 15-mer peptides. Memory cells lacking CD40L and CD69 with high CD45RO were sorted. The input for sequencing was cultured CD4+ T cells from PBMCs, taken from a patient who received antiretroviral therapy. The receptors were gathered from an adult with HIV. The donor label of this sample is uncertain.

V gene TRBV3-1 (or the pseudogene TRBV3-2) combines with J gene TRBJ1-2, with D tentatively TRBD1 (5 bases). Trimming took off 4 bases at V and 2 bases at J, with 8 bases between the two ends. The CDR3 has 13 amino acids. Germline V gene data show CDR1 as LGHDT and CDR2 as YNNKEL (reference sequence). DNA for the CDR3: TGTGCCAGCAGCCTCCAGGGAAACTATGGCTACACCTTC. It yields the protein CASSLQGNYGYTF.

V usage is TRBV6-6 and J usage is TRBJ1-2; tentative D call: TRBD1 (5 bases). The V and J ends lost 3 bases and 2 bases respectively, with 10 bases between them. This CDR3 has 14 residues. CDR1 is MNHNY, CDR2 SVGAGI, per germline (reference sequence). The CDR3 here is CASSYKGSNYGYTF. The CDR3, as DNA: TGTGCCAGCAGTTATAAGGGGTCGAACTATGGCTACACCTTC.

Only one count was recorded for this clone. V usage is TRBV7-8 and J usage is TRBJ2-1, with 9 bases aligning to TRBD2. CDR1 and CDR2 from the germline V gene are SGHVS and FQNEAQ. V was pared by 1 base and J by 5 bases, with 9 bases of the junction left unmatched. This CDR3 contains 17 residues. CDR3 nucleotides: TGTGCCAGCAGCTTAGGTCGAGCGGGGGGATTAGACAATGAGCAGTTCTTC. Its translation: CASSLGRAGGLDNEQFF.

This chain links TRBV28 with TRBJ2-5; D tentatively fits TRBD1 or TRBD2 (6 bases each). This CDR3 spans 15 amino acids. The germline V gene encodes CDR1 MDHEN and CDR2 SYDVKM. Deletions cut 2 bases from V and 1 base from J, with 11 bases between. CDR3 in DNA: TGTGCCAGCAGTTTAGTTTGGGGGGCCCAAGAGACCCAGTACTTC. Translating it yields CASSLVWGAQETQYF.

The chain employs TRBV28 and TRBJ2-7, with D perhaps TRBD1 (6 bases). Trimming shortened V by 4 bases and J by 3 bases, and 28 bases separated the two germline ends. Germline V gene sequence: CDR1 MDHEN, CDR2 SYDVKM. The CDR3 is 19 residues long. The CDR3 loop is CASSSYLAGASFRLYEQYF. In DNA, the CDR3 is TGTGCCAGCAGTTCCTACCTCGCAGGGGCCAGCTTTCGGCTCTACGAGCAGTACTTC.

V usage is TRBV3-1 (or the pseudogene TRBV3-2) and J usage is TRBJ2-1; possibly TRBD1 for D (6 bases). In germline, CDR1 is LGHDT, CDR2 YNNKEL (reference sequence). V was trimmed by 7 bases and J by 10 bases, leaving 17 bases between them. This CDR3 has 13 amino acids. CDR3 sequence reads: CASTIRDTGEQFF. CDR3 DNA sequence: TGTGCCAGCACAATCCGGGACACTGGAGAGCAGTTCTTC.

This clone was seen just once. The chain recombines TRBV5-1 with TRBJ1-1; 7 bases are a match to TRBD1. Germline assignment: CDR1 SGHRS and CDR2 YFSETQ. The CDR3 runs 14 residues. V gave up 4 bases and J gave up 4 bases; unmatched junction bases: 7. CDR3 DNA: TGCGCCAGCAGCGCACAGGGGACTCCCACTGAAGCTTTCTTT. It encodes CASSAQGTPTEAFF.

The J gene is TRBJ2-1, the V gene TRBV3-1 (or the pseudogene TRBV3-2); no definite D call. The V end lost 4 bases, the J end lost 9 bases, and 13 bases lay between the germline ends. The CDR3 runs 13 residues. Germline V gene lookup returns CDR1 LGHDT and CDR2 YNNKEL (reference sequence). CDR3 bases: TGTGCCAGCAGCCCGTCCGGGTTAGGTGAGCAGTTCTTC. Residues: CASSPSGLGEQFF.

The V call is TRBV19, the J call TRBJ1-1; 8 bases match TRBD1. The CDR3 spans 17 residues. The junction had 16 bases not matched to a gene; V was cut back by 4 bases and J by 6 bases. Per germline, CDR1 LNHDA and CDR2 SQIVND (reference sequence). The DNA of the CDR3 is TGTGCCAGTAGTAACCGACAGGGGCTCTGGGGAAACGCTGAAGCTTTCTTT. Translation gives CASSNRQGLWGNAEAFF.

V gene TRBV6-5 combines with J gene TRBJ1-1; the D gene is possibly TRBD1 (5 bases). Germline V lookup: CDR1 MNHEY, CDR2 SVGAGI. CDR3 length equals 14 residues. Deletions cut 7 bases from V and 1 base from J, with 13 bases between. DNA for the CDR3: TGTGCCAGCATGGGCCAGGGCCCGAACACTGAAGCTTTCTTT. Its translation is CASMGQGPNTEAFF.

Only a few counts were recorded for this clone. J is TRBJ1-1 and V is TRBV5-5, with 7 nucleotides matching TRBD1. CDR1 is SGHKS, CDR2 YYEKEE, per germline (reference sequence). V was pared by 4 bases and J by 1 base, with 7 bases of the junction left unmatched. The CDR3 loop spans 15 amino acids. This chain's CDR3 is CASSQGTAPNTEAFF. CDR3 nucleotides: TGTGCCAGCAGCCAAGGGACAGCCCCGAACACTGAAGCTTTCTTT.

This chain uses TRBV7-2 with TRBJ2-1; 11 bases align to TRBD1. CDR1 is SGHTA and CDR2 is FQGNSA in the germline V gene. CDR3 length equals 15 residues. Germline trimming cut 4 bases from V and 9 bases from J; bases unmatched to any gene: 8. The CDR3 here is CASSSDRGLVAEQFF. Here the CDR3 DNA reads TGTGCCAGCAGCTCGGACAGGGGGCTAGTAGCTGAGCAGTTCTTC.

The J gene is TRBJ1-1, the V gene TRBV10-3, with D unresolved. This CDR3 is built from 11 residues. Trimming cost V 1 base and J 4 bases, with 1 base left between them. Per the germline V gene, CDR1 is ENHRY and CDR2 is SYGVKD. Here the CDR3 DNA reads TGTGCCATCAGTGAGTTCACTGAAGCTTTCTTT. Amino acids: CAISEFTEAFF.

This sequence joins TRBV10-3 and TRBJ2-3; maybe TRBD2 (6 bases). Germline CDR1 ENHRY, CDR2 SYGVKD. CDR3 length: 14 residues. The CDR3 nucleotides read TGTGCTCTAGGAGGGGTAGCGGGCACAGATACGCAGTATTTT. The encoded protein is CALGGVAGTDTQYF.

This clone was recorded only once. The chain carries TRBV6-5 and TRBJ1-2; tentatively, D is TRBD1 (5 bases). The V gene lost 7 bases and the J gene lost 5 bases, with 14 bases spanning the gap. The CDR3 extends over 13 amino acids. Germline loops: CDR1 MNHEY, CDR2 SVGAGI. Here the CDR3 DNA reads TGTGCCAGCACCGAAGGGACGGTTTATGGCTACACCTTC. This gives the protein CASTEGTVYGYTF.

This clone was observed a handful of times. The V and J genes are TRBV15 and TRBJ2-1; D gene unclear. The CDR3 consists of 21 residues. V was pared by 5 bases and J by 2 bases, with 31 bases between. The germline gives CDR1 LNHNV, CDR2 YYDKDF (reference sequence). CDR3 coding DNA: TGTGCCACCAGCGCACCACCCAAGGACGTGACGGCCGGGCGGACCTACAATGAGCAGTTCTTC. It translates to CATSAPPKDVTAGRTYNEQFF.

This chain uses TRBV29-1 with TRBJ2-1; TRBD2 agrees at 8 bases. The trim removed 4 bases at V and 4 bases at J, leaving 12 bases unmatched. The CDR3 is made up of 16 amino acids. Germline V gene lookup returns CDR1 SQVTM and CDR2 ANQGSEA. The CDR3 nucleotides read TGCAGCGTTGGCGGAGTGGCGGGGGGATTTTACAATGAGCAGTTCTTC. Amino acid sequence: CSVGGVAGGFYNEQFF.

This chain connects TRBV14 to TRBJ2-2, with 7 bases lining up with TRBD2. This CDR3 is 17 amino acids long. Germline V gene data show CDR1 as SGHDN and CDR2 as FVKESK. The V and J ends lost 6 bases and 1 base, in that order; junction bases with no gene match: 11. The CDR3 spells CASSPLRGGWNTGELFF. CDR3 DNA: TGTGCCAGCAGTCCCTTGCGGGGAGGGTGGAACACCGGGGAGCTGTTTTTT.